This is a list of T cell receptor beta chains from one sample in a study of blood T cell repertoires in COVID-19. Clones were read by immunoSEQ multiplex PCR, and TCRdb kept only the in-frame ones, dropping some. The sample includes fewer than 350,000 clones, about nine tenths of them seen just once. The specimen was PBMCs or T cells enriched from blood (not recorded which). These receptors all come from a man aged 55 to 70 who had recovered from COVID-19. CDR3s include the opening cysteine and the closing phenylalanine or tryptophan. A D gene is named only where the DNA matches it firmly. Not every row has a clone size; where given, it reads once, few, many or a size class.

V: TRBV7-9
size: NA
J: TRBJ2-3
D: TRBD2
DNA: TGTGCCAGCAGTAGACTAGCGGAAGGCACAGATACGCAGTATTTT
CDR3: CASSRLAEGTDTQYF

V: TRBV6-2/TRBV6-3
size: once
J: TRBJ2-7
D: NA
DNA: TGTGCCAGCAGTTACTTCGGGGGTTCCTACGAGCAGTACTTC
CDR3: CASSYFGGSYEQYF

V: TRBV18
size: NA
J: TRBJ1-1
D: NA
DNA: TGTGCCAGCTCACCAGGGTTTTCGGAGGGAGCTTTCTTT
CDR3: CASSPGFSEGAFF

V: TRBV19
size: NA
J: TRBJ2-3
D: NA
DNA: TGTGCCAGTAGTACCGGGGGACGATACACAGATACGCAGTATTTT
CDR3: CASSTGGRYTDTQYF

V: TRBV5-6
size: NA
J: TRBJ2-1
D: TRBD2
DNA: TGTGCCAGCAGGAAAGGACTAGCGGGAGCCAACTCCTACAATGAGCAGTTCTTC
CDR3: CASRKGLAGANSYNEQFF

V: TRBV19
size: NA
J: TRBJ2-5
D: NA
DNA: TGTGCCAGTAGTCGGCCGGGGGACTACCAAGAGACCCAGTACTTC
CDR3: CASSRPGDYQETQYF

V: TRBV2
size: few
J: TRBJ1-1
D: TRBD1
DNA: TGTGCCAGCAGTATCCGGACAGGGAACACTGAAGCTTTCTTT
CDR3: CASSIRTGNTEAFF

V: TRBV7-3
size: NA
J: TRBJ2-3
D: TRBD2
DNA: TGTGCCAGCAGCATGGGGACTAGCGGGACGTTTTCAGATACGCAGTATTTT
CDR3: CASSMGTSGTFSDTQYF

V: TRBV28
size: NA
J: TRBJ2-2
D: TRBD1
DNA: TGTGCCAGCAGTTTAGGGGGTGGACAGGGCGCTGCCGGGGAGCTGTTTTTT
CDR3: CASSLGGGQGAAGELFF

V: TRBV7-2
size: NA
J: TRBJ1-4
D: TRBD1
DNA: TGTGCCAGCAGCCAAAACAGGGGGCATAATGAAAAACTGTTTTTT
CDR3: CASSQNRGHNEKLFF

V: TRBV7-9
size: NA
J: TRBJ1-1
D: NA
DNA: TGTGCCAGCAGCCCGGACAGTACCTACTCTGAAGCTTTCTTT
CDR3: CASSPDSTYSEAFF

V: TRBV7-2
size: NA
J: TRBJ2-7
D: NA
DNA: TGTGCCAGCAGCTTAAACGGGCGGGCTTACGAGCAGTACTTC
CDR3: CASSLNGRAYEQYF

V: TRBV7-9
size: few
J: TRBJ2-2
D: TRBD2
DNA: TGTGCCAGCAGCTACAGGACTAGCGGGAACACCGGGGAGCTGTTTTTT
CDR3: CASSYRTSGNTGELFF

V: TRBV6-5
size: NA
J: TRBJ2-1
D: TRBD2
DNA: TGTGCCAGCAGTTACTCCGGACTAGCGGGGAACAATGAGCAGTTCTTC
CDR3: CASSYSGLAGNNEQFF

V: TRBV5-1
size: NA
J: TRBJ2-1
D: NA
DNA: TGCGCCAGCAGGGTTCAGGGGTCCGGTGAGCAGTTCTTC
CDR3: CASRVQGSGEQFF

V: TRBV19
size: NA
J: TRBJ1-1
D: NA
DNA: TGTGCCAGTATCTCTCGCGGGGAAGAAGCTTTCTTT
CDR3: CASISRGEEAFF

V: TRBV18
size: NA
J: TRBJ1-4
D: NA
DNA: TGTGCCAGCTCACCACAGCCCGACGGGACTAATGAAAAACTGTTTTTT
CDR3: CASSPQPDGTNEKLFF

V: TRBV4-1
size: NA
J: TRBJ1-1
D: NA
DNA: TGCGCCAGCAGCCTAGTGGGGGGGAACACTGAAGCTTTCTTT
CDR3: CASSLVGGNTEAFF

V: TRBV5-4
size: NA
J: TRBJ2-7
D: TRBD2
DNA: TGTGCCAGCAGTTTCGGACTAGCAGTCTACGAGCAGTACTTC
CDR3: CASSFGLAVYEQYF

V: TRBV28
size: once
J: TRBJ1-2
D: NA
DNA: TGTGCCAGCAGCCAGCGCAGCTATGGCTACACCTTC
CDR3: CASSQRSYGYTF

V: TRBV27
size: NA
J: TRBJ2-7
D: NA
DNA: TGTGCCAGCAGTTCCCTGGACAGTTATCGGGAGCAGTACTTC
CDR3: CASSSLDSYREQYF

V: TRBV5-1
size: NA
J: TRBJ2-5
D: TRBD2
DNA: TGCGCCAGCAGCTTGGCCGGGACTAGCGGGGGAGGGGAGACCCAGTACTTC
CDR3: CASSLAGTSGGGETQYF

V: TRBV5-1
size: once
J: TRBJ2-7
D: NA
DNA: TGCGCCAGCAGCCACGGGACATACCCCTACGAGCAGTACTTC
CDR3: CASSHGTYPYEQYF